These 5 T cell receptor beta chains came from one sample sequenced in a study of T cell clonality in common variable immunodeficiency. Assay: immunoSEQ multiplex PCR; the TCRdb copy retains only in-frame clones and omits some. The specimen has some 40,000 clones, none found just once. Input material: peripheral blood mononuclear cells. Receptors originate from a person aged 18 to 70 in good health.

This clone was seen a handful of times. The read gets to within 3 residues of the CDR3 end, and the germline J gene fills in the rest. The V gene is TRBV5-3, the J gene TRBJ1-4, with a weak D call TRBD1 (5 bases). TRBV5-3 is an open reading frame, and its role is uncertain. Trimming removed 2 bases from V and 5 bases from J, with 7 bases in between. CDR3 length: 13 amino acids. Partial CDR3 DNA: TGTGCCAGAAGCTTCCCAGGGAATGAAAAA. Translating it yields CARSFPGNEK. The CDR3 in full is CARSFPGNEKLFF.

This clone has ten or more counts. CDR3 protein: CSASGGTSGNWDTQYF. CDR3 bases read: TGCAGTGCTAGTGGAGGGACTAGCGGTAACTGGGATACG. The V call is TRBV20-1, the J call TRBJ2-3, with 11 bases that match TRBD2. The read ends 3 residues early relative to the CDR3; the germline J gene fills the gap. The V gene's germline CDR1 is DFQATT and CDR2 SNEGSKA (reference sequence). The V and J ends lost 3 bases and 6 bases, in that order; junction bases with no gene match: 11. CDR3 length: 16 amino acids.

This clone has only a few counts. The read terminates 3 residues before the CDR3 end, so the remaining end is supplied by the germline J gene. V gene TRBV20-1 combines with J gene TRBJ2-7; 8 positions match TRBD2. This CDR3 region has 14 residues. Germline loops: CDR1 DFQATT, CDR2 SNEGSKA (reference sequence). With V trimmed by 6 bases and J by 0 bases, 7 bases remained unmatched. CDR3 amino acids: CSARSGTSSYEQYF. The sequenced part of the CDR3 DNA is TGCAGTGCACGCTCCGGGACTAGCTCCTACGAG.

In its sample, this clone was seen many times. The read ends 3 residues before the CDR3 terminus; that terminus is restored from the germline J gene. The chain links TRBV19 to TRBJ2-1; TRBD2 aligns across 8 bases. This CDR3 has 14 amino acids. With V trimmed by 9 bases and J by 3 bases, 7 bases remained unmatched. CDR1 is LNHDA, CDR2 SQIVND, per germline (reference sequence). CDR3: CASNLAGLYNEQFF. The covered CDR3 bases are TGTGCCAGCAACCTAGCGGGCCTCTACAATGAG.

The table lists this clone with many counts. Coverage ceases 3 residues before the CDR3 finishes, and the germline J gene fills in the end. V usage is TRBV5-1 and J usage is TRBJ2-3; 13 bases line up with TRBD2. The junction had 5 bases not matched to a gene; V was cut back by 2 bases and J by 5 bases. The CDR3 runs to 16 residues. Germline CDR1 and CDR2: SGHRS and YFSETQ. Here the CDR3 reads CASSFGLAGDGDTQYF. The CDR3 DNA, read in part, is TGCGCCAGCAGCTTCGGACTAGCGGGAGATGGAGATACG. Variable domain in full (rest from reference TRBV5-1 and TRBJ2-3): KAGVTQTPRYLIKTRGQQVTLSCSPISGHRSVSWYQQTPGQGLQFLFEYFSETQRNKGNFPGRFSGRQFSNSRSEMNVSTLELGDSALYLCASSFGLAGDGDTQYFGPGTRLTVL.